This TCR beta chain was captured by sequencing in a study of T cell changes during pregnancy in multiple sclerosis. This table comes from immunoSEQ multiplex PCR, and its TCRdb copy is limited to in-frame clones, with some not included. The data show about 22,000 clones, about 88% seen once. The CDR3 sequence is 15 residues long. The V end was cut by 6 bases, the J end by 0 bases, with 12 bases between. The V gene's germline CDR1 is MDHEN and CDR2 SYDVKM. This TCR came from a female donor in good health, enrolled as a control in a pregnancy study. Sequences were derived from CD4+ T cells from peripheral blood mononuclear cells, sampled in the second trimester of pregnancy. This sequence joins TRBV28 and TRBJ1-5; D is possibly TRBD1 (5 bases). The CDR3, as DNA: TGTGCCAGCAGACCCCAGGGCCATAGCAATCAGCCCCAGCATTTT. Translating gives CASRPQGHSNQPQHF.